Shown below are 9 T cell receptor beta chains from a single sample sequenced in a study of cytomegalovirus exposure and HLA in healthy donors. Assay: immunoSEQ multiplex PCR; the TCRdb copy retains only in-frame clones and omits some. The sample lists around 130,000 clones; roughly 86% were seen once. The sequencing input was PBMCs. These receptor sequences come from a man in his thirties or forties in good health and CMV-seronegative.

J is TRBJ1-1 and V is TRBV7-9, with 7 bases lining up with TRBD1. J was trimmed by 4 bases and V by 6 bases; bases with no gene match: 11. CDR1 is SEHNR, CDR2 FQNEAQ, per germline (reference sequence). The CDR3 covers 15 residues. CDR3 in amino acids: CASRLTGVAGTEAFF. The DNA for the CDR3 is TGTGCCAGCAGACTAACAGGGGTGGCGGGCACTGAAGCTTTCTTT.

The chain uses TRBV28 and TRBJ2-1; D possibly corresponds to TRBD1 (6 bases). The CDR3 length is 16 residues. V gave up 2 bases and J gave up 0 bases, with 11 bases separating them. Germline CDR1 MDHEN, CDR2 SYDVKM. The CDR3 is CASSLLTGPSYNEQFF. The DNA for the CDR3 is TGTGCCAGCAGTTTACTAACAGGGCCCTCCTACAATGAGCAGTTCTTC.

The chain is built from TRBV27 and TRBJ2-3; 13 bases fit TRBD2. The germline V gene has CDR1 MNHEY and CDR2 SMNVEV (reference sequence). This CDR3 is 16 amino acids long. The V segment lost 6 bases and the J segment 5 bases; nucleotides outside the gene matches: 8. The CDR3 loop is CASRTTSGGAKDTQYF. CDR3 sequence (DNA): TGTGCCAGCAGGACAACTAGCGGGGGGGCGAAAGATACGCAGTATTTT.

The chain employs TRBV10-3 and TRBJ2-7; 10 bases agree with TRBD1. Per germline, CDR1 ENHRY and CDR2 SYGVKD. J was trimmed by 2 bases and V by 2 bases; bases with no gene match: 6. The CDR3 has 16 residues. Here the CDR3 reads CAISEGGQGQPYEQYF. The DNA for the CDR3 is TGTGCCATCAGTGAGGGGGGACAGGGGCAACCCTACGAGCAGTACTTC.

This chain joins TRBV9 and TRBJ2-5; 8 positions agree with TRBD2. The length of the CDR3 is 16 residues. Germline CDR1 and CDR2: SGDLS and YYNGEE. V trimming: 4 bases; J trimming: 4 bases; junction bases outside the gene matches: 12. CDR3 sequence: CASSKGVAGPLETQYF. CDR3 in DNA: TGTGCCAGCAGCAAAGGGGTAGCGGGGCCTCTAGAGACCCAGTACTTC. Filled out from reference TRBV9 and TRBJ2-5, the complete variable domain reads DSGVTQTPKHLITATGQRVTLRCSPRSGDLSVYWYQQSLDQGLQFLIQYYNGEERAKGNILERFSAQQFPDLHSELNLSSLELGDSALYFCASSKGVAGPLETQYFGPGTRLLVL.

The V call is TRBV7-2, the J call TRBJ2-1; no clear D gene. CDR3 length: 13 residues. Between the trimmed V and J ends, which lost 3 bases and 5 bases, there was a span of 8 bases. The V gene's germline CDR1 is SGHTA and CDR2 FQGNSA. Here the CDR3 DNA reads TGTGCCAGCAGCTTTTACTTGGACAATGAGCAGTTCTTC. It yields the protein CASSFYLDNEQFF.

In this sample, this clone turned up a few times. V usage is TRBV29-1 and J usage is TRBJ1-1, with D perhaps matching TRBD1 (5 bases). V dropped 7 bases and J dropped 1 base, with 10 bases sitting between them. CDR1 is SQVTM, CDR2 ANQGSEA, per germline. This CDR3 comprises 12 residues. This CDR3 is CSGGHSNTEAFF. In DNA form, the CDR3 reads TGCAGCGGTGGACATTCGAACACTGAAGCTTTCTTT. Drawing the rest from reference TRBV29-1 and TRBJ1-1, the complete variable domain is SAVISQKPSRDICQRGTSLTIQCQVDSQVTMMFWYRQQPGQSLTLIATANQGSEATYESGFVIDKFPISRPNLTFSTLTVSNMSPEDSSIYLCSGGHSNTEAFFGQGTRLTVV.

The chain uses TRBV6-5 and TRBJ1-1, with D possibly TRBD1 on 6 matching bases. The CDR3 contains 14 residues. In germline, CDR1 is MNHEY, CDR2 SVGAGI. V dropped 2 bases and J dropped 5 bases, with 12 bases sitting between them. CDR3 DNA: TGTGCCAGCAGTTACGGGGGCGCGAGAACTGAAGCTTTCTTT. Translating it yields CASSYGGARTEAFF.

The chain recombines TRBV29-1 with TRBJ2-7; 9 bases are a match to TRBD1. The CDR3 loop spans 12 amino acids. V trimming: 5 bases; J trimming: 2 bases; junction bases outside the gene matches: 1. Germline V gene lookup returns CDR1 SQVTM and CDR2 ANQGSEA. This CDR3 is CSVNRGPYEQYF. The CDR3 bases are TGCAGCGTTAACAGGGGGCCCTACGAGCAGTACTTC.